A single TCR beta chain is shown here with its context. The data derive from a study of blood T cell repertoires in COVID-19. Study details: Whether acute or convalescent, the COVID-19 samples came from the United States, Italy and Spain. Sources were T cells, B-cell-depleted T cells, or PBMCs; the material itself was cDNA or gDNA.

This CDR3 region has 15 residues. Trimming took 7 bases from V and 3 from J, leaving 16 bases between them. The V gene's germline CDR1 is MDHEN and CDR2 SYDVKM. Original processing notes: Reference gene primer amplification in the assay estimated nucleated cell counts. The table came from immunoSEQ multiplex PCR; TCRdb's copy has only in-frame clones and leaves some out. V and J calls and clone size are copied from that table; D and trimming were computed from the DNA. There are 90,000 to 150,000 clones in the sample; 80% to 90% occur only once, and approximately 7.9% lies in the top ten. Sequencing was performed on peripheral blood. This clonotype was obtained from a man aged 65-85 years who had recovered from COVID-19. This chain uses TRBV28 with TRBJ2-4; D remains unclear. CDR3 sequence: CASTSGHPVKNIQYF. CDR3 DNA: TGTGCCAGCACCTCAGGCCACCCCGTCAAAAACATTCAGTACTTC.